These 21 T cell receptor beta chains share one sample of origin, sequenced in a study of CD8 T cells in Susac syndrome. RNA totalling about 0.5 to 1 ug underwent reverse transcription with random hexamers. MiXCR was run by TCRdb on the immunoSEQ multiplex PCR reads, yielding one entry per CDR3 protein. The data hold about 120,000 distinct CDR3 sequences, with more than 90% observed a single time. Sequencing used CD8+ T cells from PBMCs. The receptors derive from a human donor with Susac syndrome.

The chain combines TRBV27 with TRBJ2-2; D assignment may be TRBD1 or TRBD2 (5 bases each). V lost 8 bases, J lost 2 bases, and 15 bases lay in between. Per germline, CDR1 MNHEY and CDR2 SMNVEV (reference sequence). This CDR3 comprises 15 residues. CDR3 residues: CASALGVKNTGELFF. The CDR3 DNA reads TGTGCCAGCGCATTGGGGGTAAAAAACACCGGGGAGCTGTTTTTT.

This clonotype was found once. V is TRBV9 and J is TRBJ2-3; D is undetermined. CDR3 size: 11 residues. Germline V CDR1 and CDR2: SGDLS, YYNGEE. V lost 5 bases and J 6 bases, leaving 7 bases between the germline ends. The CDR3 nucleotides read TGTGCCAGCAGTTCACTGGATACGCAGTATTTT. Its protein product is CASSSLDTQYF.

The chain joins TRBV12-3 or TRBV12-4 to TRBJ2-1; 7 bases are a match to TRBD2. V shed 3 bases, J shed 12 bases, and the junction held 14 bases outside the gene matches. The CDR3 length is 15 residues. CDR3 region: CASSFPGGSFEGQFF. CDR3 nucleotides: TGTGCCAGCAGTTTCCCGGGGGGTTCCTTCGAGGGGCAGTTCTTC.

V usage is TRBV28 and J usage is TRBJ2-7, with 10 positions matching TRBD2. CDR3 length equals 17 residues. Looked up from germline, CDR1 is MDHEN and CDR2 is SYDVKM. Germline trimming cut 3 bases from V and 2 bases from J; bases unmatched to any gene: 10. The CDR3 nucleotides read TGTGCCAGCAGTTTCCCCGGGACTAGCGAGCGACCCTACGAGCAGTACTTC. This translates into CASSFPGTSERPYEQYF. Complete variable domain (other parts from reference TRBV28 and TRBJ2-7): DVKVTQSSRYLVKRTGEKVFLECVQDMDHENMFWYRQDPGLGLRLIYFSYDVKMKEKGDIPEGYSVSREKKERFSLILESASTNQTSMYLCASSFPGTSERPYEQYFGPGTRLTVT.

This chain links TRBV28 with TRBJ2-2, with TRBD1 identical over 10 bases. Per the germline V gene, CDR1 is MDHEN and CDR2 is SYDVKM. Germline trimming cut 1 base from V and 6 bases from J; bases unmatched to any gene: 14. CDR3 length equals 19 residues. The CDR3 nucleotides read TGTGCCAGCAGTTTATATGGATGGGCGCGACAGGGGGCCGCCGGGGAGCTGTTTTTT. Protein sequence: CASSLYGWARQGAAGELFF.

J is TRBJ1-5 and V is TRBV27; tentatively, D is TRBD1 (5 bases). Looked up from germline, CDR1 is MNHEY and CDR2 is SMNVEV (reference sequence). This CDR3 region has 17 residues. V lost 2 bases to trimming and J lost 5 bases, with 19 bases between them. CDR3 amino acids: CASSLGGTGGIYQPQHF. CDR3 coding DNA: TGTGCCAGCAGTTTAGGTGGGACTGGGGGAATATATCAGCCCCAGCATTTT.

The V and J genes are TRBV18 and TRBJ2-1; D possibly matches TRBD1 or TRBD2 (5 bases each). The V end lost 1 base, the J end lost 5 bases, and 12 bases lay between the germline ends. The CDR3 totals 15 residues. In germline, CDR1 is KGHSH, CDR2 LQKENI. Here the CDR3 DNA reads TGTGCCAGCTCACCACTTAGGAGGACAAACAATGAGCAGTTCTTC. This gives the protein CASSPLRRTNNEQFF.

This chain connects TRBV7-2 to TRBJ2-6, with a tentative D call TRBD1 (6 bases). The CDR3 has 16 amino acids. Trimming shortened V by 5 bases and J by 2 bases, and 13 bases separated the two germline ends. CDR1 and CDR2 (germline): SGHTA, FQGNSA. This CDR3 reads CASSRLQGAGANVLTF. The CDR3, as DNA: TGTGCCAGCAGCCGACTACAGGGCGCTGGGGCCAACGTCCTGACTTTC.

Here the CDR3 reads CASSLDGTSVNEQFF. CDR3 nucleotide sequence: TGTGCCAGCAGCTTAGACGGGACTAGCGTTAATGAGCAGTTCTTC. The chain carries TRBV11-2 and TRBJ2-1, with 10 bases fitting TRBD2. This CDR3 is built from 15 residues. In germline, CDR1 is SGHAT, CDR2 FQNNGV. J was trimmed by 7 bases and V by 0 bases; bases with no gene match: 3. Using reference TRBV11-2 and TRBJ2-1 for the parts outside the CDR3, the full variable domain is EAGVAQSPRYKIIEKRQSVAFWCNPISGHATLYWYQQILGQGPKLLIQFQNNGVVDDSQLPKDRFSAERLKGVDSTLKIQPAKLEDSAVYLCASSLDGTSVNEQFFGPGTRLTVL.

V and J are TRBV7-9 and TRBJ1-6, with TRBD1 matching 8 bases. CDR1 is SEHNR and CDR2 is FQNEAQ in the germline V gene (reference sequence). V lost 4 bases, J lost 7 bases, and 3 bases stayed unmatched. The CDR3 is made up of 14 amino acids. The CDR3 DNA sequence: TGTGCCAGCAGCTCGCAGGGGGCAAATTCACCCCTCCACTTT. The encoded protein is CASSSQGANSPLHF.

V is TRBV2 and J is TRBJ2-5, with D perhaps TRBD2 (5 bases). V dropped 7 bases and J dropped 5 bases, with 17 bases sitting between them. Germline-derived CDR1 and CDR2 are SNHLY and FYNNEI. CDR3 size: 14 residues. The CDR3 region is CASIRGLEFETQYF. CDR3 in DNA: TGTGCCAGCATTCGGGGATTGGAGTTTGAGACCCAGTACTTC.

The DNA for the CDR3 is TGTGCCAGCAGCCCGGACAGTCGGAGCGGAAACACCATATATTTT. It encodes CASSPDSRSGNTIYF. The chain combines TRBV27 with TRBJ1-3; D is perhaps TRBD1 (6 bases). Germline V gene data show CDR1 as MNHEY and CDR2 as SMNVEV (reference sequence). Trimming pared 6 bases from V and 4 bases from J, leaving 16 bases between. CDR3 length: 15 residues.

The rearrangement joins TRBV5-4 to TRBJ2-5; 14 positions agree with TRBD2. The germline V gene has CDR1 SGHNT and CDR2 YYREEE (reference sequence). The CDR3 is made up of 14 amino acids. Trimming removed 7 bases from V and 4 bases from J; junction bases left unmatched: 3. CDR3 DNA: TGTGCCAGCGGGACTAGCGGGAGTCTAGAGACCCAGTACTTC. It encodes CASGTSGSLETQYF.

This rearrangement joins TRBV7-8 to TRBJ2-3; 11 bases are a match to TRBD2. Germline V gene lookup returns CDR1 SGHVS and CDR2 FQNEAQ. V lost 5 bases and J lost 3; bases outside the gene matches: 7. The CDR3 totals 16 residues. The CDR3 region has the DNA TGTGCCAGCAGCCCTCGACTAGCGGGATCTACAGATACGCAGTATTTT. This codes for CASSPRLAGSTDTQYF.

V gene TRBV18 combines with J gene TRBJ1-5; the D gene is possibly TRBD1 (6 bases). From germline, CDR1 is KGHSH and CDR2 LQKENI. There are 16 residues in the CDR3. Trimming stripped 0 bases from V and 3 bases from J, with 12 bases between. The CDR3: CASSPPGAGPNQPQHF. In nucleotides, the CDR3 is TGTGCCAGCTCACCACCGGGGGCAGGGCCCAATCAGCCCCAGCATTTT.

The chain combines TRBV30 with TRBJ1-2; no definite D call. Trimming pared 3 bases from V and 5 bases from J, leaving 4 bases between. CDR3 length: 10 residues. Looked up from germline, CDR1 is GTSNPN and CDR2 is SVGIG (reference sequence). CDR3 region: CAWREYGYTF. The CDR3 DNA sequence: TGTGCCTGGAGGGAATATGGCTACACCTTC.

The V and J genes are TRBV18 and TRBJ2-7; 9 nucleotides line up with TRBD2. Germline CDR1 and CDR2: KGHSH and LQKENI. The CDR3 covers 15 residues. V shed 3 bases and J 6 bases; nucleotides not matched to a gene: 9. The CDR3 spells CASSPTWREGSEQYF. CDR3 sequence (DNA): TGTGCCAGCTCACCGACGTGGCGGGAGGGAAGCGAGCAGTACTTC.

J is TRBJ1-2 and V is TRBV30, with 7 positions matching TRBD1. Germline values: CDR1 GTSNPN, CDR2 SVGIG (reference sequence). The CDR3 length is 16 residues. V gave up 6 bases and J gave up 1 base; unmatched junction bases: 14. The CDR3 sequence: CACPPSTGVFNYGYTF. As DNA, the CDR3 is TGTGCCTGCCCCCCCTCTACAGGGGTCTTTAACTATGGCTACACCTTC.

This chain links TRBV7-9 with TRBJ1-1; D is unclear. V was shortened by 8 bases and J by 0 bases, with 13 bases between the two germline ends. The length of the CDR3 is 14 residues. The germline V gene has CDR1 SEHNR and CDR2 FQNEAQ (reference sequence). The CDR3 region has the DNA TGTGCCAGCGCCACGGGTTTGATGAACACTGAAGCTTTCTTT. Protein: CASATGLMNTEAFF.

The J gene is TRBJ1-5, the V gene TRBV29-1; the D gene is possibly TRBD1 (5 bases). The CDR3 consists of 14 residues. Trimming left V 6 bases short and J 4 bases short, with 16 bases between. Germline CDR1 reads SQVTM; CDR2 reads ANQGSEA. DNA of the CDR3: TGCAGCGTGAATTGGGGGTCGGAAAATCAGCCCCAGCATTTT. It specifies CSVNWGSENQPQHF.

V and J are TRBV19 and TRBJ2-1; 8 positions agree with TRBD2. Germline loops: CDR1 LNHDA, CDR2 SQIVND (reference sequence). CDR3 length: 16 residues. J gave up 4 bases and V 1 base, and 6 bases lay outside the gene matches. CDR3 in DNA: TGTGCCAGTAGTATAGTGCGGGGGGCCTCTTACAATGAGCAGTTCTTC. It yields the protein CASSIVRGASYNEQFF.